Each of the 6 T cell receptor beta chains below was sequenced from the same sample in a study of early T cells in non-severe SARS-CoV-2 infection. MiXCR, applied by TCRdb to the 5' RACE reads, yields one record per CDR3 protein. The sample shows 35,000 to 45,000 distinct CDR3 sequences, roughly 9.7% of them seen only once. The material sequenced was whole blood. Source of these receptors: an adult who was a healthcare worker with PCR-confirmed SARS-CoV-2 infection or an uninfected control (not recorded which).

Only a few counts were recorded for this clonotype. This chain links TRBV9 with TRBJ1-1; D uncertain. The CDR3 sequence is 13 residues long. Looked up from germline, CDR1 is SGDLS and CDR2 is YYNGEE. V lost 4 bases and J 8 bases, leaving 15 bases between the germline ends. As DNA, the CDR3 is TGTGCCAGCAGCCCAGGCAGCGCAGAAGAAGCTTTCTTT. Translation: CASSPGSAEEAFF.

This clonotype was recorded many times. This rearrangement joins TRBV19 to TRBJ2-2; D is possibly TRBD1 (6 bases). Per the germline V gene, CDR1 is LNHDA and CDR2 is SQIVND (reference sequence). The CDR3 runs 14 residues. V was pared by 5 bases and J by 3 bases, with 10 bases between. The CDR3 DNA is TGTGCCAGTAGTTCAGGGGCGGACACCGGGGAGCTGTTTTTT. Encoded protein: CASSSGADTGELFF.

Many counts were recorded for this clonotype. This chain connects TRBV7-6 to TRBJ1-1, with D unclear. Trimming shortened V by 1 base and J by 4 bases, and 7 bases separated the two germline ends. This CDR3 region has 13 residues. The V gene's germline CDR1 is SGHVS and CDR2 FNYEAQ. The CDR3 region has the DNA TGTGCCAGCAGCTTAGTACCGAGCACTGAAGCTTTCTTT. Its translation is CASSLVPSTEAFF. The full variable domain, completed using reference TRBV7-6 and TRBJ1-1, is GAGVSQSPRYKVTKRGQDVALRCDPISGHVSLYWYRQALGQGPEFLTYFNYEAQQDKSGLPNDRFSAERPEGSISTLTIQRTEQRDSAMYRCASSLVPSTEAFFGQGTRLTVV.

This clonotype was detected many times. This sequence joins TRBV7-6 and TRBJ2-7; no clear D. Deletions cut 5 bases from V and 0 bases from J, with 11 bases between. Germline CDR1 SGHVS, CDR2 FNYEAQ. This CDR3 region has 14 residues. CDR3 amino acids: CASSPKSGSYEQYF. Here the CDR3 DNA reads TGTGCCAGCAGCCCTAAGTCTGGCTCCTACGAGCAGTACTTC.

Comments on this clonotype: A much larger clone differs by one base, so this may be a read error. The rearrangement links TRBV5-4 to TRBJ1-1, with D tentatively TRBD1 (6 bases). From germline, CDR1 is SGHNT and CDR2 YYREEE (reference sequence). The CDR3 loop spans 14 amino acids. This chain's CDR3 is CASNLQGKDTEAFF. The DNA for the CDR3 is TGTGCCAGCAACTTGCAGGGGAAGGACACTGAAGCTTTCTTT.

This clonotype has a count of ten or more. The genes are TRBV3-1 and TRBJ2-2; D is possibly TRBD2 (5 bases). CDR1 is LGHDT and CDR2 is YNNKEL in the germline V gene (reference sequence). The CDR3 has 15 amino acids. The V end lost 5 bases, the J end lost 3 bases, and 13 bases lay between the germline ends. CDR3: CASSAGILDTGELFF. The CDR3 DNA follows: TGTGCCAGCAGCGCCGGGATTCTGGACACCGGGGAGCTGTTTTTT. Combining the CDR3 with reference TRBV3-1 and TRBJ2-2 gives the whole variable domain DTAVSQTPKYLVTQMGNDKSIKCEQNLGHDTMYWYKQDSKKFLKIMFSYNNKELIINETVPNRFSPKSPDKAHLNLHINSLELGDSAVYFCASSAGILDTGELFFGEGSRLTVL.